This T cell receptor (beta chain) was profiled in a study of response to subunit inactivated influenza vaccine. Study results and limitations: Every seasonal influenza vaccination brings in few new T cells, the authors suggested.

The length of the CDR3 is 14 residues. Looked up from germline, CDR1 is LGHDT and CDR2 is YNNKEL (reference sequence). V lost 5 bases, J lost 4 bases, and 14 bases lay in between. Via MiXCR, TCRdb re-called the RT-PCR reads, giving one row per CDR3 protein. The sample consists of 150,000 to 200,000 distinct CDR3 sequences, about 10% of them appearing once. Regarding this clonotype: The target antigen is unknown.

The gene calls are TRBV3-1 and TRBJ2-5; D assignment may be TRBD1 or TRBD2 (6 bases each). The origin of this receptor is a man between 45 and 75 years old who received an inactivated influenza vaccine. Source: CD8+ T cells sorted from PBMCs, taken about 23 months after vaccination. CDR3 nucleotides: TGTGCCAGCAGCGACACCGGGGGCCGAGAGACCCAGTACTTC. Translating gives CASSDTGGRETQYF.